These T cell receptor beta chains were read from a single sample in a study of Tregs in tolerant kidney transplant recipients. Here immunoSEQ multiplex PCR was the method, and the copy in TCRdb shows in-frame clones only, minus some. The sample consists of approximately 90,000 clones, around nine tenths of them appearing once. Sequenced sample: CD8+ T cells from blood. The source is a human donor in good health. Each CDR3 is given with its conserved first and last residue. D genes are given only for firm matches. Expanded clones are given a class, and other clones once, few, many or no size at all.

size,V,D,J,CDR3,DNA
-,TRBV15,-,TRBJ2-4,CATSVRLAKNIQYF,TGTGCCACCAGCGTAAGACTAGCCAAAAACATTCAGTACTTC
-,TRBV27,TRBD2,TRBJ2-1,CASSPSLAGGLYNEQFF,TGTGCCAGCAGCCCTTCACTAGCGGGGGGGCTCTACAATGAGCAGTTCTTC
-,TRBV5-4,-,TRBJ2-7,CASSLEGGGYEQYF,TGTGCCAGCAGCTTGGAAGGGGGAGGCTACGAGCAGTACTTC
-,TRBV7-9,-,TRBJ2-7,CASSFDRAGSSYEQYF,TGTGCCAGCAGCTTCGACAGGGCGGGGTCCTCCTACGAGCAGTACTTC
-,TRBV11-2,-,TRBJ1-2,CASSLGGTYGYTF,TGTGCCAGCAGCTTAGGAGGGACCTATGGCTACACCTTC
-,TRBV7-9,-,TRBJ2-7,CASSSPTGRRDEQYF,TGTGCCAGCAGCTCCCCCACGGGCCGTCGGGACGAGCAGTACTTC
-,TRBV6-1,-,TRBJ1-1,CASSESGEAFF,TGTGCCAGCAGTGAATCCGGTGAAGCTTTCTTT
-,TRBV15,-,TRBJ2-6,CATSRSGDSSGANVLTF,TGTGCCACCAGCAGGTCAGGAGACAGCTCTGGGGCCAACGTCCTGACTTTC
-,TRBV7-8,TRBD1,TRBJ2-5,CASSPGQGPGETQYF,TGTGCCAGCAGCCCCGGACAGGGCCCGGGAGAGACCCAGTACTTC
-,TRBV7-9,-,TRBJ2-3,CASSPRQTDTQYF,TGTGCCAGCAGCCCCCGGCAGACAGATACGCAGTATTTT
-,TRBV29-1,TRBD1,TRBJ1-2,CSVADRDNYGYTF,TGCAGCGTTGCCGACAGGGATAACTATGGCTACACCTTC
-,TRBV4-1,-,TRBJ2-7,CASSQEVVPREQYF,TGCGCCAGCAGCCAAGAAGTGGTACCCCGCGAGCAGTACTTC
-,TRBV19,-,TRBJ2-7,CASSIRTEPYEQYF,TGTGCCAGTAGTATAAGGACAGAGCCCTACGAGCAGTACTTC
-,TRBV19,-,TRBJ2-1,CASSGIWAGAYNEQFF,TGTGCCAGTAGCGGAATATGGGCAGGGGCCTACAATGAGCAGTTCTTC
-,TRBV7-6,TRBD1,TRBJ1-5,CASSPGGQPQHF,TGTGCCAGCAGCCCAGGGGGTCAGCCCCAGCATTTT
few,TRBV29-1,TRBD1,TRBJ1-2,CSDSDRDYGYTF,TGCAGCGACTCGGACAGGGACTATGGCTACACCTTC
-,TRBV9,-,TRBJ2-1,CASSVRGNVLPTYNEQFF,TGTGCCAGCAGCGTAAGAGGAAACGTACTCCCCACCTACAATGAGCAGTTCTTC
-,TRBV4-1,-,TRBJ2-1,CASSQERGNEQFF,TGCGCCAGCAGCCAAGAGCGGGGTAATGAGCAGTTCTTC
once,TRBV5-4,-,TRBJ2-1,CASSWGLVLSEQFF,TGTGCCAGCAGCTGGGGACTCGTGCTTAGTGAGCAGTTCTTC
once,TRBV5-1,TRBD1,TRBJ2-2,CASSPYPPYDRGPGELFF,TGCGCCAGCAGCCCGTACCCTCCCTATGACAGGGGACCCGGGGAGCTGTTTTTT
-,TRBV12-5,TRBD2,TRBJ2-7,CASAPAGGYEQYF,TGTGCTAGTGCCCCGGCCGGGGGGTACGAGCAGTACTTC